The 18 T cell receptor beta chains reported below all come from one sample, sequenced in a study of tumor-infiltrating lymphocytes in localized non-small cell lung cancer. The repertoire was sequenced with immunoSEQ multiplex PCR; TCRdb's copy has only in-frame clones and lacks some. The data contain roughly 7,200 clones, roughly 70% of them seen just once; the ten biggest clones take up more than 10%. The sample comprised lung tumor tissue. All receptors come from a human donor with non-small cell lung cancer.

This clone was seen a few times. CDR3 protein: CASSQGQNTEAFF. The CDR3 region has the DNA TGTGCCAGCTCTCAGGGACAGAACACTGAAGCTTTCTTT. V gene TRBV7-6 combines with J gene TRBJ1-1; D perhaps matches TRBD1 (6 bases). This CDR3 has 13 amino acids. The V gene's germline CDR1 is SGHVS and CDR2 FNYEAQ. The germline V and J ends were trimmed by 8 bases and 1 base, with 11 bases remaining between them.

This clone was recorded once. This chain connects TRBV7-6 to TRBJ1-3, with TRBD1 as a possible D gene (6 bases). This CDR3 region has 15 residues. V gave up 2 bases and J gave up 3 bases, with 11 bases separating them. Germline CDR1 and CDR2: SGHVS and FNYEAQ. DNA of the CDR3: TGTGCCAGCAGCTTATCAGGGGAGATTGGAAACACCATATATTTT. Protein sequence: CASSLSGEIGNTIYF.

There are a few counts of this clone. The J gene is TRBJ1-2, the V gene TRBV10-1; maybe TRBD1 (6 bases). Trimming stripped 3 bases from V and 8 bases from J, with 13 bases between. The CDR3 consists of 13 residues. CDR1 and CDR2 from the germline V gene are WNHNN and SYGVQD (reference sequence). The DNA of the CDR3 is TGCGCCAGCAGTGATAACACAGGGAACGGCTACACCTTC. Residues: CASSDNTGNGYTF.

The J gene is TRBJ1-2, the V gene TRBV20-1; 8 bases align to TRBD1. This CDR3 contains 11 residues. Trimming took 3 bases from V and 9 from J; bases not matched to a gene: 3. Germline values: CDR1 DFQATT, CDR2 SNEGSKA (reference sequence). This CDR3 is CSARDRASYTF. For the CDR3, the DNA is TGCAGTGCTAGGGACAGGGCAAGCTACACCTTC.

The chain carries TRBV5-6 and TRBJ2-2, with 9 bases aligning to TRBD1. Germline assignment: CDR1 SGHDT and CDR2 YYEEEE. The CDR3 is made up of 19 amino acids. V gave up 3 bases and J gave up 2 bases; unmatched junction bases: 14. The CDR3 spells CASSSNRGLFLSNTGELFF. CDR3 sequence (DNA): TGTGCCAGCAGCTCAAACAGGGGGCTTTTTTTAAGTAACACCGGGGAGCTGTTTTTT. Together with reference TRBV5-6 and TRBJ2-2, the CDR3 gives the full variable domain: DAGVTQSPTHLIKTRGQQVTLRCSPKSGHDTVSWYQQALGQGPQFIFQYYEEEERQRGNFPDRFSGHQFPNYSSELNVNALLLGDSALYLCASSSNRGLFLSNTGELFFGEGSRLTVL.

This clone was counted between two and nine times. The chain employs TRBV9 and TRBJ1-5; D remains unclear. Trimming cost V 1 base and J 2 bases, with 4 bases left between them. The CDR3 is made up of 13 amino acids. Germline V gene lookup returns CDR1 SGDLS and CDR2 YYNGEE. In DNA form, the CDR3 reads TGTGCCAGCAGCGTACGGGGCAATCAGCCCCAGCATTTT. Translating it yields CASSVRGNQPQHF.

The chain recombines TRBV29-1 with TRBJ1-2, with D unresolved. Germline lookup yields CDR1 SQVTM and CDR2 ANQGSEA. The V end lost 7 bases, the J end lost 5 bases, and 11 bases lay between the germline ends. This CDR3 contains 11 residues. CDR3 loop: CSAGGDYGYTF. The CDR3 nucleotides are TGCAGCGCCGGCGGGGATTATGGCTACACCTTC.

CDR3 amino acids: CASSVKGTPVDSPLHF. The CDR3 DNA sequence: TGTGCCAGCAGCGTAAAAGGTACGCCCGTCGATTCACCCCTCCACTTT. The V and J genes are TRBV9 and TRBJ1-6; D is unclear. Germline CDR1 is SGDLS and CDR2 is YYNGEE. Trimming cost V 1 base and J 8 bases, with 16 bases left between them. This CDR3 spans 16 amino acids.

V gene TRBV6-1 combines with J gene TRBJ2-1; TRBD1 matches at 7 bases. Germline assignment: CDR1 MNHNS and CDR2 SASEGT. This CDR3 comprises 15 residues. V gave up 3 bases and J gave up 2 bases; unmatched junction bases: 4. As DNA, the CDR3 is TGTGCCAGCAGTGATACCGGGACAGCCTACAATGAGCAGTTCTTC. Translation: CASSDTGTAYNEQFF.

The chain combines TRBV6-1 with TRBJ1-6; TRBD1 matches at 9 bases. The germline V gene encodes CDR1 MNHNS and CDR2 SASEGT. The CDR3 contains 16 residues. The V and J ends lost 4 bases and 10 bases, in that order; junction bases with no gene match: 11. The CDR3 sequence: CASSGVLTGGGSPLHF. CDR3 nucleotide sequence: TGTGCCAGCAGTGGGGTACTGACAGGGGGTGGATCACCCCTCCACTTT.

The chain carries TRBV6-5 and TRBJ2-3; 8 bases line up with TRBD2. There are 14 residues in the CDR3. Germline loops: CDR1 MNHEY, CDR2 SVGAGI. J lost 2 bases, V lost 7 bases, and 5 bases had no gene match. CDR3 loop: CASMRGGTTDTQYF. CDR3 DNA: TGTGCCAGCATGCGCGGGGGGACCACAGATACGCAGTATTTT.

This clone has a single count. The V gene is TRBV6-4, the J gene TRBJ2-1; 9 bases match TRBD2. Germline CDR1 reads MRHNA; CDR2 reads SNTAGT. This CDR3 has 14 amino acids. V was pared by 3 bases and J by 6 bases, with 3 bases of the junction left unmatched. The chain's CDR3 is CASSEGLASNEQFF. Written as DNA, the CDR3 is TGTGCCAGCAGTGAAGGACTAGCGAGCAATGAGCAGTTCTTC.

The chain employs TRBV5-1 and TRBJ2-1; D possibly uses TRBD1 or TRBD2 (5 bases each). This CDR3 region has 13 residues. Germline V CDR1 and CDR2: SGHRS, YFSETQ. V lost 4 bases and J lost 7, with 12 bases in between. The CDR3: CASSPEGENEQFF. As DNA, the CDR3 is TGCGCCAGCAGCCCGGAAGGGGAGAATGAGCAGTTCTTC.

The chain couples TRBV7-9 to TRBJ2-3, with D possibly called TRBD1 or TRBD2 (5 bases each). Between the trimmed V and J ends, which lost 3 bases and 5 bases, there was a span of 6 bases. This CDR3 region has 12 residues. From germline, CDR1 is SEHNR and CDR2 FQNEAQ (reference sequence). As DNA, the CDR3 is TGTGCCAGCAGCTTGGGGGTAGATACGCAGTATTTT. Residues: CASSLGVDTQYF.

This sequence joins TRBV19 and TRBJ2-3; D not certain. Germline loops: CDR1 LNHDA, CDR2 SQIVND (reference sequence). V was cut by 3 bases and J by 4 bases, with 5 bases left in between. The CDR3 runs 12 residues. CDR3 nucleotide sequence: TGTGCCAGTAGTATGGCTGCAGATACGCAGTATTTT. This encodes CASSMAADTQYF.

The sample holds one count of this clone. J is TRBJ2-1 and V is TRBV10-1; 10 nucleotides align to TRBD2. The CDR3 runs to 16 residues. V lost 0 bases to trimming and J lost 7 bases; unmatched junction nucleotides: 6. The germline CDR1 and CDR2 sequences are WNHNN and SYGVQD (reference sequence). CDR3 residues: CASSESSGGAWNEQFF. CDR3 in DNA: TGCGCCAGCAGTGAGTCAAGCGGGGGGGCGTGGAATGAGCAGTTCTTC.

The rearrangement uses TRBV19 and TRBJ2-7; a possible D gene is TRBD2 (5 bases). This CDR3 comprises 14 residues. Trimming pared 4 bases from V and 7 bases from J, leaving 17 bases between. The germline gives CDR1 LNHDA, CDR2 SQIVND (reference sequence). This CDR3 is CASSSPHRGAEQYF. The CDR3 DNA sequence: TGTGCCAGTAGTAGCCCCCACCGGGGAGCAGAGCAGTACTTC.

CDR3 nucleotide sequence: TGTGCCAGCAGCTGGTGGAGGACAGGGGGGAGCACTGAAGCTTTCTTT. It yields the protein CASSWWRTGGSTEAFF. The chain couples TRBV5-6 to TRBJ1-1, with TRBD1 identical over 10 bases. Germline trimming cut 3 bases from V and 4 bases from J; bases unmatched to any gene: 9. The CDR3 contains 16 residues. Germline assignment: CDR1 SGHDT and CDR2 YYEEEE.